The next 20 T cell receptor beta chains were all read from a single sample in a study of blood T cell repertoires in COVID-19. Clones were sequenced by immunoSEQ multiplex PCR, and TCRdb holds only the in-frame ones, with some missing. The sample records a few hundred thousand clones, around 84% being singletons. The sequenced sample consisted of peripheral blood. The receptors were gathered from a man aged 60 to 69 with acute or convalescent COVID-19.

This rearrangement joins TRBV24-1 to TRBJ2-3; tentative D call: TRBD1 (6 bases). This CDR3 region has 14 residues. Trimming took off 5 bases at V and 6 bases at J, with 14 bases between the two ends. CDR1 is KGHDR, CDR2 SFDVKD, per germline. The DNA for the CDR3 is TGTGCCACCAGTGTCGGGACACCCCCCGATACGCAGTATTTT. It yields the protein CATSVGTPPDTQYF.

This clone has only one observation. The rearrangement uses TRBV5-1 and TRBJ1-2, with D uncertain. Germline-derived CDR1 and CDR2 are SGHRS and YFSETQ. V was shortened by 6 bases and J by 8 bases, with 23 bases between the two germline ends. This CDR3 contains 15 residues. Written as DNA, the CDR3 is TGCGCCAGCACTGAGGGCCCTGGGAATCATCAGGGCTACACCTTC. Protein sequence: CASTEGPGNHQGYTF.

This clone was recorded once. The V gene is TRBV5-1, the J gene TRBJ1-4; 7 nucleotides agree with TRBD1. After removal of 0 bases from V and 4 bases from J, the junction contained 6 bases not matched to a gene. Germline V gene sequence: CDR1 SGHRS, CDR2 YFSETQ. The CDR3 is 16 amino acids. The CDR3 here is CASSLGAGGRNEKLFF. CDR3 coding DNA: TGCGCCAGCAGCTTGGGGGCAGGGGGTCGTAATGAAAAACTGTTTTTT.

V gene TRBV7-8 combines with J gene TRBJ2-5, with D perhaps matching TRBD2 (5 bases). The CDR3 is 14 amino acids. The germline V gene encodes CDR1 SGHVS and CDR2 FQNEAQ. V was clipped by 5 bases and J by 4 bases, with 14 bases between them. CDR3 sequence reads: CASSISARGETQYF. Here the CDR3 DNA reads TGTGCCAGCAGCATCTCGGCCCGGGGAGAGACCCAGTACTTC.

This clone was recorded once. V gene TRBV19 combines with J gene TRBJ1-1, with 8 bases lining up with TRBD1. V was clipped by 7 bases and J by 4 bases; unmatched bases: 8. CDR1 and CDR2 from the germline V gene are LNHDA and SQIVND (reference sequence). The CDR3 loop spans 14 amino acids. CDR3 nucleotide sequence: TGTGCCAGTAACAAGCGGACAGGGAGCACTGAAGCTTTCTTT. Protein sequence: CASNKRTGSTEAFF.

The V call is TRBV2, the J call TRBJ1-5; 10 bases fit TRBD1. From germline, CDR1 is SNHLY and CDR2 FYNNEI. The CDR3 has 17 residues. Germline trimming cut 2 bases from V and 6 bases from J; bases unmatched to any gene: 10. CDR3 DNA: TGTGCCAGCAGTGAAAGAGGACAGGGGGTATTTAGTCAGCCCCAGCATTTT. Translation: CASSERGQGVFSQPQHF.

The gene calls are TRBV19 and TRBJ1-2; the D is unclear. V lost 3 bases and J 11 bases, leaving 13 bases between the germline ends. CDR3 length: 12 amino acids. Germline V lookup: CDR1 LNHDA, CDR2 SQIVND (reference sequence). The CDR3 DNA is TGTGCCAGTAGTATGATCGGGAGGGCTTACACCTTC. Its translation is CASSMIGRAYTF. The full variable domain, its missing parts supplied by reference TRBV19 and TRBJ1-2, is DGGITQSPKYLFRKEGQNVTLSCEQNLNHDAMYWYRQDPGQGLRLIYYSQIVNDFQKGDIAEGYSVSREKKESFPLTVTSAQKNPTAFYLCASSMIGRAYTFGSGTRLTVV.

The chain recombines TRBV11-2 with TRBJ2-3; maybe TRBD1 (6 bases). V was clipped by 3 bases and J by 8 bases, with 15 bases between them. In germline, CDR1 is SGHAT, CDR2 FQNNGV. This CDR3 is built from 14 residues. CDR3 region: CASSLAVSRGTQYF. CDR3 coding DNA: TGTGCCAGCAGCTTGGCCGTTTCCAGGGGTACGCAGTATTTT.

This rearrangement joins TRBV9 to TRBJ2-7; TRBD2 matches at 9 bases. This CDR3 has 16 residues. V dropped 4 bases and J dropped 5; count of bases not matched to a gene: 13. The germline V gene encodes CDR1 SGDLS and CDR2 YYNGEE. The CDR3 protein is CASSPGPRGGLHEQYF. The CDR3 bases are TGTGCCAGCAGCCCCGGCCCGCGGGGGGGCCTCCACGAGCAGTACTTC. Using reference TRBV9 and TRBJ2-7 for the parts outside the CDR3, the full variable domain is DSGVTQTPKHLITATGQRVTLRCSPRSGDLSVYWYQQSLDQGLQFLIQYYNGEERAKGNILERFSAQQFPDLHSELNLSSLELGDSALYFCASSPGPRGGLHEQYFGPGTRLTVT.

J is TRBJ2-2 and V is TRBV6-5; D possibly corresponds to TRBD2 (6 bases). The CDR3 is 14 residues long. Trimming removed 6 bases from V and 4 bases from J, with 12 bases in between. In germline, CDR1 is MNHEY, CDR2 SVGAGI. CDR3: CASSRLEPTGELFF. The CDR3 DNA sequence: TGTGCCAGCAGCCGACTAGAGCCCACCGGGGAGCTGTTTTTT.

V and J are TRBV19 and TRBJ2-2, with 9 bases aligning to TRBD2. Trimming took 4 bases from V and 3 from J; bases not matched to a gene: 6. Looked up from germline, CDR1 is LNHDA and CDR2 is SQIVND (reference sequence). CDR3 length: 16 residues. The CDR3 is CASSTGTSSYTGELFF. DNA for the CDR3: TGTGCCAGTAGTACAGGGACTAGCTCATACACCGGGGAGCTGTTTTTT.

The chain couples TRBV21-1 to TRBJ1-5; the table gives TRBD1 as D, unverified against the DNA. TRBV21-1 has pseudogene status. CDR3 size: 16 residues. CDR3 DNA: TGTGCCAGCAGCAAAGGGCAGGCCGGTGGCAATCAGCCCCAGCATTTT. It codes for CASSKGQAGGNQPQHF.

The chain carries TRBV7-8 and TRBJ2-3, with D hard to call. CDR1 and CDR2 from the germline V gene are SGHVS and FQNEAQ. This CDR3 has 12 amino acids. V was pared by 5 bases and J by 10 bases, with 13 bases between. The CDR3 DNA reads as TGTGCCAGCAGCCCCCCCGGTCAGGCGCAGTATTTT. It codes for CASSPPGQAQYF.

The chain uses TRBV6-2 or TRBV6-3 and TRBJ1-1; no firm D call. V was cut by 2 bases and J by 0 bases, with 10 bases left in between. The CDR3 covers 15 residues. CDR1 MNHEY and CDR2 SVGEGT come from the germline V gene. The CDR3 is CASSYSLQLNTEAFF. CDR3 DNA: TGTGCCAGCAGTTACAGTCTACAGTTGAACACTGAAGCTTTCTTT.

The chain joins TRBV6-5 to TRBJ2-5, with 7 bases fitting TRBD1. CDR3 length equals 14 residues. V gave up 7 bases and J gave up 1 base; unmatched junction bases: 6. Germline CDR1 reads MNHEY; CDR2 reads SVGAGI. CDR3: CASTSGTAQETQYF. The CDR3 DNA sequence: TGTGCCAGCACCTCTGGGACAGCCCAAGAGACCCAGTACTTC.

This clone was counted between two and nine times. The rearrangement joins TRBV19 to TRBJ2-1, with 11 bases lining up with TRBD1. The V gene's germline CDR1 is LNHDA and CDR2 SQIVND (reference sequence). With 7 bases clipped from V and 8 bases from J, the junction kept 10 bases outside the gene matches. The CDR3 length is 15 residues. The DNA for the CDR3 is TGTGCCAGTACCGCCCGGGACAGGGGGTCCGATGAGCAGTTCTTC. Encoded protein: CASTARDRGSDEQFF.

The rearrangement uses TRBV29-1 and TRBJ1-1; D may be TRBD1 (5 bases). Germline V gives CDR1 SQVTM, CDR2 ANQGSEA. The CDR3 has 12 residues. Trimming left V 4 bases short and J 4 bases short, with 10 bases between. CDR3 nucleotides: TGCAGCGTTGGTAGGGGCGGCACTGAAGCTTTCTTT. Encoded protein: CSVGRGGTEAFF.

This clone was recorded once. The CDR3 nucleotides read TGTGCCAGCAGCTTGGACAGCTATGGCTACACCTTC. As protein: CASSLDSYGYTF. V usage is TRBV5-6 and J usage is TRBJ1-2, with D unresolved. Germline V gene data show CDR1 as SGHDT and CDR2 as YYEEEE. V shed 0 bases and J shed 4 bases, with 4 bases lying between them. This CDR3 is built from 12 residues.

CDR3 protein: CAISITGSNEQYF. The CDR3 DNA follows: TGTGCCATCAGCATAACAGGGTCCAACGAGCAGTACTTC. This chain connects TRBV10-3 to TRBJ2-7; a possible D gene is TRBD1 (6 bases). The germline V and J ends were trimmed by 6 bases and 5 bases, with 14 bases remaining between them. The V gene's germline CDR1 is ENHRY and CDR2 SYGVKD. There are 13 residues in the CDR3.

The chain recombines TRBV6-2 or TRBV6-3 with TRBJ1-2, with D perhaps TRBD1 (5 bases). The germline V and J ends were trimmed by 4 bases and 2 bases, with 14 bases remaining between them. Germline CDR1 and CDR2: MNHEY and SVGEGT. The CDR3 is 15 residues long. For the CDR3, the DNA is TGTGCCAGCAGTTCGCTCCGACAGACAAACTATGGCTACACCTTC. Protein sequence: CASSSLRQTNYGYTF.